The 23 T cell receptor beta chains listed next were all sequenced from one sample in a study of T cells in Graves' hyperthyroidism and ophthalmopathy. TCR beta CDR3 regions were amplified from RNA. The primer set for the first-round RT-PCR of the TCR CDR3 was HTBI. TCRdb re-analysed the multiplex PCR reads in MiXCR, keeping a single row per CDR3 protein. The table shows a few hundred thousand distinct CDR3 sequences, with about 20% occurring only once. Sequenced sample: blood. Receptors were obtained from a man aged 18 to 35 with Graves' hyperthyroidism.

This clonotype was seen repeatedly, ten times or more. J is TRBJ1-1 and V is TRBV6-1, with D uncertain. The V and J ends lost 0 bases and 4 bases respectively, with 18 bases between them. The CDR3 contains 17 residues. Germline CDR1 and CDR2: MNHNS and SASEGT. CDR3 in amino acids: CASSEAMRVGGTTEAFF. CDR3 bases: TGTGCCAGCAGTGAAGCCATGAGAGTGGGCGGAACCACTGAAGCTTTCTTT.

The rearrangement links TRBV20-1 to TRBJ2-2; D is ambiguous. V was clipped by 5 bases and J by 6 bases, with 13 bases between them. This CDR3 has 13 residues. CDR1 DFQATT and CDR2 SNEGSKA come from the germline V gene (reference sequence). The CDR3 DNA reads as TGCAGTGCTCCGGGCCAGACACCCGGGGAGCTGTTTTTT. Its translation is CSAPGQTPGELFF.

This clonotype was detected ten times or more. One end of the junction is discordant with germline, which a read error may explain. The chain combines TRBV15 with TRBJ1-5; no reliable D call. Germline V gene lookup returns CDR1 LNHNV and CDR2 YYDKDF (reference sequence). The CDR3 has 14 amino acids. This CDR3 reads CATSRDRRNQPQHF. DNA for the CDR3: TGTGCCACCAGCCGAGACCGGCGCAATCAGCCCCAGCATTTT.

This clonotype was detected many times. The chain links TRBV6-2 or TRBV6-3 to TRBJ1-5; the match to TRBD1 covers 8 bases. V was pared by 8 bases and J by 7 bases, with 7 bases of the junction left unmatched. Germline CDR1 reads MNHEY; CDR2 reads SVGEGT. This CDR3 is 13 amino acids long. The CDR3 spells CASCRGLGQPQHF. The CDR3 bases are TGTGCCAGCTGCAGGGGGCTGGGGCAGCCCCAGCATTTT.

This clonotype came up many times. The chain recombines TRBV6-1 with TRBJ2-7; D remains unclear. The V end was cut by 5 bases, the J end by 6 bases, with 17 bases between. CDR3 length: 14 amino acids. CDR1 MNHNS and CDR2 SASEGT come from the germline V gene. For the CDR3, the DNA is TGTGCCAGCAGTCCCGGTGTGAGCATGCGCGAGCAGTACTTC. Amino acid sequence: CASSPGVSMREQYF.

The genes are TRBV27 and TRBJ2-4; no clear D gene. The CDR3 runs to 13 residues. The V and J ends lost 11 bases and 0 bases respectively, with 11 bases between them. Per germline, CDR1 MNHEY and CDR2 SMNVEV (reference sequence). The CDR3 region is CALNARAKNIQYF. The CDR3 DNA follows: TGTGCCCTCAACGCTAGAGCCAAAAACATTCAGTACTTC.

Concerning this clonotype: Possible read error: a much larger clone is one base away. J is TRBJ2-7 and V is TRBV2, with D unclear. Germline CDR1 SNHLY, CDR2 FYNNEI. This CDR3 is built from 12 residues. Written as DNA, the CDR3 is TGTGCCAGCAGTGAAGCGAGGTACGAGCAGGACTTC. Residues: CASSEARYEQDF.

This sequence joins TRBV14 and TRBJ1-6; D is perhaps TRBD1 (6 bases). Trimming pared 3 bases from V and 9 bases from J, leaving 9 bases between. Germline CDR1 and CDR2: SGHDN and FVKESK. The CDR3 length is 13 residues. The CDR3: CASSQDRTSPLHF. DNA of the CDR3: TGTGCCAGCAGCCAGGACAGAACTTCACCCCTCCACTTT. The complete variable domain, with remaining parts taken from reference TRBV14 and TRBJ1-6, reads EAGVTQFPSHSVIEKGQTVTLRCDPISGHDNLYWYRRVMGKEIKFLLHFVKESKQDESGMPNNRFLAERTGGTYSTLKVQPAELEDSGVYFCASSQDRTSPLHFGNGTRLTVT.

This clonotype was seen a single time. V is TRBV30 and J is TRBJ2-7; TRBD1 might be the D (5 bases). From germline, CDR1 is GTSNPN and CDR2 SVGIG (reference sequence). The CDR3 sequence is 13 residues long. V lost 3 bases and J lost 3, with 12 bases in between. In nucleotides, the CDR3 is TGTGCCTGGAGGGCAGGGTACCTCTACGAGCAGTACTTC. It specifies CAWRAGYLYEQYF.

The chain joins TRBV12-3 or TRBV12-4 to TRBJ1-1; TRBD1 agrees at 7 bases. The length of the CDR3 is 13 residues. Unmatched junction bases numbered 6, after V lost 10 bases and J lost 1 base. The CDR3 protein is CATDRESNTEAFF. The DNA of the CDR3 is TGTGCCACTGACAGGGAGTCGAACACTGAAGCTTTCTTT.

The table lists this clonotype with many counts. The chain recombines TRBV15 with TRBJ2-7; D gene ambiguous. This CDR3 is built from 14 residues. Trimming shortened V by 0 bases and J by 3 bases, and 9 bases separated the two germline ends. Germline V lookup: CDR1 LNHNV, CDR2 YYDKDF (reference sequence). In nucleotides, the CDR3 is TGTGCCACCAGCAGAGAGCCAGGATTCTACGAGCAGTACTTC. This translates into CATSREPGFYEQYF.

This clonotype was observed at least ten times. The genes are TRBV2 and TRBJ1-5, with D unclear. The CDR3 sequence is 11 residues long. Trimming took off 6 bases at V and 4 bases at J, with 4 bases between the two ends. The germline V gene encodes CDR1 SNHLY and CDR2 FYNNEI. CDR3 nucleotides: TGTGCCAGCAGAAAGAATCAGCCCCAGCATTTT. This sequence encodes CASRKNQPQHF.

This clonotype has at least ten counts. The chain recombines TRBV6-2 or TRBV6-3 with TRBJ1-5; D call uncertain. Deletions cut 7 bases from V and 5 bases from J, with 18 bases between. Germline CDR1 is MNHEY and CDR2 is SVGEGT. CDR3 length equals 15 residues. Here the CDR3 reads CASTDTGNKDQPQHF. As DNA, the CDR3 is TGTGCCAGCACCGACACCGGGAACAAAGATCAGCCCCAGCATTTT.

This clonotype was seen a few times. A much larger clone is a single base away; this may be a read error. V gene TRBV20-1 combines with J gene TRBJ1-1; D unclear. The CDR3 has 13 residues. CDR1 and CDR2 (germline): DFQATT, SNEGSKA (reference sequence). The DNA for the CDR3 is TGCAGTGCTAGTAAGACGGGGAACACTGAAGCTTGCTTT. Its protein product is CSASKTGNTEACF.

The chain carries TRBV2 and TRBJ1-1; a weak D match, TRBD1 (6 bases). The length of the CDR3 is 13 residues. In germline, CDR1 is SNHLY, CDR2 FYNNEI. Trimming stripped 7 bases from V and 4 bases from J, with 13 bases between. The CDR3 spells CASNRESGTEAFF. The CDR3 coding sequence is TGTGCCAGCAACAGGGAAAGTGGCACTGAAGCTTTCTTT.

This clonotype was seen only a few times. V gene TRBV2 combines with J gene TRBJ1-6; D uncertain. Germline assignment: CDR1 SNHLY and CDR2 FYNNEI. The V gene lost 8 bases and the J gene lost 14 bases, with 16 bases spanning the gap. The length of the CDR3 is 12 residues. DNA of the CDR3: TGTGCCAGCGGGGAATCAAGGGAGACCCTCCACTTT. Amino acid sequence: CASGESRETLHF.

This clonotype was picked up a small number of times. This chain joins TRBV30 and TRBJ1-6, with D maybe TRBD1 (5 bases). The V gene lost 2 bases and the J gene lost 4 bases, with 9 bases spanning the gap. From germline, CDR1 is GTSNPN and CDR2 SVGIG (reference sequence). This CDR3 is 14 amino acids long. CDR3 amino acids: CAWSLGQYNSPLHF. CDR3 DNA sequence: TGTGCCTGGAGTCTCGGACAATATAATTCACCCCTCCACTTT.

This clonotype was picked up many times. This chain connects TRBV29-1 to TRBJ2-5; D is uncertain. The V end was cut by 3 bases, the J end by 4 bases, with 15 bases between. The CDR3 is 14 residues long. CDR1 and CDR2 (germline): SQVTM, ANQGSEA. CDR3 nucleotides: TGCAGCGTTGAGATGCCATGGACGCGAGAGACCCAGTACTTC. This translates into CSVEMPWTRETQYF.

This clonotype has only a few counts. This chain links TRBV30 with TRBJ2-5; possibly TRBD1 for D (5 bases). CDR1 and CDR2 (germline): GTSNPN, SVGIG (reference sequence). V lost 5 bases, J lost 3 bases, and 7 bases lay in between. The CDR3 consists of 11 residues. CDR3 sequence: CAWDSKETQYF. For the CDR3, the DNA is TGTGCCTGGGACAGCAAAGAGACCCAGTACTTC. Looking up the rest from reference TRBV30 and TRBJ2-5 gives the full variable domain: SQTIHQWPATLVQPVGSPLSLECTVEGTSNPNLYWYRQAAGRGLQLLFYSVGIGQISSEVPQNLSASRPQDRQFILSSKKLLLSDSGFYLCAWDSKETQYFGPGTRLLVL.

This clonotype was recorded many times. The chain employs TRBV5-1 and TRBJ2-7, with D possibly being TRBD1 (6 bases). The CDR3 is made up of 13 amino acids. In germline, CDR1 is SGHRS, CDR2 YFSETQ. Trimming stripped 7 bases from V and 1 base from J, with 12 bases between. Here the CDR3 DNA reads TGCGCCAGCTCCGTTAGGGGGTCCTACGAGCAGTACTTC. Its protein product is CASSVRGSYEQYF.

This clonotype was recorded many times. CDR3 DNA sequence: TGTGCCAGCAGCCAAGTCCGGGCCCTGAACACCGGGGAGCTGTTTTTT. It yields the protein CASSQVRALNTGELFF. This rearrangement joins TRBV3-1 to TRBJ2-2; D is undetermined. Germline-derived CDR1 and CDR2 are LGHDT and YNNKEL (reference sequence). This CDR3 is 16 amino acids long. V was pared by 1 base and J by 1 base, with 10 bases between.

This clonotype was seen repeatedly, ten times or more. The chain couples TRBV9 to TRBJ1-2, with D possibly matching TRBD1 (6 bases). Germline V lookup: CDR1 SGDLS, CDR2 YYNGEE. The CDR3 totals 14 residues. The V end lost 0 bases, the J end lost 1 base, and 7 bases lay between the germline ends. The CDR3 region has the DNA TGTGCCAGCAGCGTAGGGACAGTTAACTATGGCTACACCTTC. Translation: CASSVGTVNYGYTF.

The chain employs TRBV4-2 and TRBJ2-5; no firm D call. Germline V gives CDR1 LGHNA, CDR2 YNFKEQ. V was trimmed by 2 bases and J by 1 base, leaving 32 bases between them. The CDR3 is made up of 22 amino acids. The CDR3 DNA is TGTGCCAGCAGCCAAATACCATACCGGATAGGGCTGACCCCATCCCTCCAAGAGACCCAGTACTTC. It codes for CASSQIPYRIGLTPSLQETQYF.